This T cell receptor (beta chain) appears in the sequencing data of a study of tumor-infiltrating lymphocytes in oesophageal squamous cell carcinoma. TCRdb reprocessed the PCR reads with MiXCR, giving one entry per CDR3 protein. The table shows over 9,500 distinct CDR3 sequences, with roughly 47% occurring only once. V lost 5 bases and J lost 4; bases outside the gene matches: 6. CDR3 length equals 14 residues. Germline V gives CDR1 SGHTA, CDR2 FQGTGA. This TCR was recovered from a male donor with esophageal squamous cell carcinoma. The sample was normal esophageal tissue next to the tumor. The J gene is TRBJ2-3, the V gene TRBV7-3; TRBD1 matches 7 bases. For the CDR3, the DNA is TGTGCCAGCAGCCGACAGGGTGGGCCAGATACGCAGTATTTT. It translates to CASSRQGGPDTQYF.